Each of the 16 T cell receptor beta chains below was sequenced from the same sample in a study of shared clonotypes between healthy human individuals. Repertoires were generated with immunoSEQ multiplex PCR, while TCRdb's copy carries only in-frame clones and drops some. This sample yields a few million clones, of which approximately 95% are seen a single time; 0.35% to 0.5% belongs to the top ten. Sequenced input: naive CD4+ T cells from PBMCs. Subset here: CD45RA+ positively selected. The receptor source for this set is a man between 18 and 35 years old in good health. Some clones in this sample may be carry-over from other donors' samples.

The chain recombines TRBV11-3 with TRBJ2-1, with 8 positions matching TRBD1. V gave up 4 bases and J gave up 7 bases; unmatched junction bases: 9. This CDR3 is built from 15 residues. The germline V gene encodes CDR1 SGHNT and CDR2 YENEEA. CDR3 region: CASSSTGQAFNEQFF. The CDR3, as DNA: TGTGCCAGCAGCTCCACGGGACAGGCCTTTAATGAGCAGTTCTTC.

CDR3 protein: CAWSVGGMSNEKLFF. The CDR3 region has the DNA TGTGCCTGGAGTGTAGGCGGAATGAGTAATGAAAAACTGTTTTTT. This chain links TRBV30 with TRBJ1-4; D is unclear. Trimming took off 0 bases at V and 4 bases at J, with 12 bases between the two ends. CDR3 length equals 15 residues. Germline V gives CDR1 GTSNPN, CDR2 SVGIG (reference sequence).

CDR3 region: CASSEGTGGLYGYTF. The CDR3 DNA reads TGTGCCAGCAGTGAAGGGACAGGGGGATTGTATGGCTACACCTTC. The chain carries TRBV2 and TRBJ1-2, with 10 positions matching TRBD1. The CDR3 has 15 residues. The trim removed 1 base at V and 5 bases at J, leaving 4 bases unmatched. Germline-derived CDR1 and CDR2 are SNHLY and FYNNEI.

This rearrangement joins TRBV10-3 to TRBJ2-7; 7 bases match TRBD2. After removal of 5 bases from V and 3 bases from J, the junction contained 4 bases not matched to a gene. The CDR3 is made up of 13 amino acids. From germline, CDR1 is ENHRY and CDR2 SYGVKD. CDR3 nucleotides: TGTGCCATCAGTCATACTAGCGACTACGAGCAGTACTTC. Protein: CAISHTSDYEQYF.

This chain connects TRBV11-2 to TRBJ2-7; possible D gene TRBD2, 7 bases. Trimming shortened V by 5 bases and J by 0 bases, and 11 bases separated the two germline ends. Per the germline V gene, CDR1 is SGHAT and CDR2 is FQNNGV. This CDR3 is built from 14 residues. CDR3 DNA: TGTGCCAGCAGCGAGGGGGGGAGCTCCTACGAGCAGTACTTC. This codes for CASSEGGSSYEQYF.

The sample holds a few counts of this clone. The V call is TRBV9, the J call TRBJ1-5; D remains unclear. The CDR3 covers 15 residues. Per germline, CDR1 SGDLS and CDR2 YYNGEE. The V end lost 4 bases, the J end lost 1 base, and 12 bases lay between the germline ends. In DNA form, the CDR3 reads TGTGCCAGCAGCCTGGGCGGTAAGAGCAATCAGCCCCAGCATTTT. This gives the protein CASSLGGKSNQPQHF.

This chain joins TRBV7-2 and TRBJ2-5; weak D call: TRBD1 (5 bases). The better agreement between TRBJ2-7 and the DNA end casts doubt on the J call. CDR3 length: 13 residues. Per germline, CDR1 SGHTA and CDR2 FQGNSA. The CDR3: CASSPRATYEQYF. CDR3 in DNA: TGTGCCAGCAGCCCCAGGGCGACCTACGAGCAGTACTTC.

The chain carries TRBV6-6 and TRBJ1-1; D is uncertain. The CDR3 has 12 amino acids. With 6 bases removed from V and 3 bases from J, the gap between germline ends came to 8 bases. CDR1 MNHNY and CDR2 SVGAGI come from the germline V gene (reference sequence). The CDR3 DNA reads TGTGCCAGCAGGTTAGGCGACACTGAAGCTTTCTTT. Residues: CASRLGDTEAFF.

In regard to this clone: Distinct nucleotide sequences in the sample also encode this CDR3. The chain combines TRBV5-1 with TRBJ1-4; weak D call: TRBD1 (5 bases). Germline V lookup: CDR1 SGHRS, CDR2 YFSETQ. This CDR3 is 14 amino acids long. Between the trimmed V and J ends, which lost 4 bases and 3 bases, there was a span of 10 bases. The CDR3 spells CASSGQGANEKLFF. The CDR3 bases are TGCGCCAGCAGCGGGCAGGGTGCTAATGAAAAACTGTTTTTT. The whole variable domain, remainder taken from reference TRBV5-1 and TRBJ1-4, is KAGVTQTPRYLIKTRGQQVTLSCSPISGHRSVSWYQQTPGQGLQFLFEYFSETQRNKGNFPGRFSGRQFSNSRSEMNVSTLELGDSALYLCASSGQGANEKLFFGSGTQLSVL.

The chain employs TRBV11-3 and TRBJ2-2, with 7 bases aligning to TRBD2. The CDR3 is 18 residues long. The ends lost 5 bases at V and 3 bases at J; junction bases unmatched: 15. The V gene's germline CDR1 is SGHNT and CDR2 YENEEA. The CDR3 DNA reads as TGTGCCAGCAGCACAAGCTGGGCGGAGCGGGAACACACCGGGGAGCTGTTTTTT. This sequence encodes CASSTSWAEREHTGELFF.

The chain links TRBV5-8 to TRBJ2-1; 11 bases are shared with TRBD2. The junction had 13 bases not matched to a gene; V was cut back by 2 bases and J by 6 bases. From germline, CDR1 is SGHTS and CDR2 YDEGEE. The CDR3 length is 18 residues. The CDR3 DNA sequence: TGTGCCAGCAGCTTACACGGAAAACTTAGCGGGAGGGTCAATGAGCAGTTCTTC. Its translation: CASSLHGKLSGRVNEQFF. Full variable domain (remainder filled in from reference TRBV5-8 and TRBJ2-1): EAGVTQSPTHLIKTRGQQATLRCSPISGHTSVYWYQQALGLGLQFLLWYDEGEERNRGNFPPRFSGRQFPNYSSELNVNALELEDSALYLCASSLHGKLSGRVNEQFFGPGTRLTVL.

The gene calls are TRBV28 and TRBJ1-4; D is uncertain. CDR1 and CDR2 (germline): MDHEN, SYDVKM. V lost 10 bases, J lost 4 bases, and 7 bases lay in between. CDR3 length: 11 residues. CDR3 bases: TGTGCCATCTCGGGTAATGAAAAACTGTTTTTT. Protein sequence: CAISGNEKLFF.

CDR3 sequence reads: CVTAYPYRGNYGYTF. CDR3 DNA: TGTGTCACAGCTTATCCCTACAGGGGTAACTATGGCTACACCTTC. The rearrangement links TRBV6-4 to TRBJ1-2, with TRBD1 matching over 7 bases. Germline V gene lookup returns CDR1 MRHNA and CDR2 SNTAGT. The CDR3 consists of 15 residues.

The rearrangement uses TRBV28 and TRBJ2-7; D is possibly TRBD1 (5 bases). Germline V gene sequence: CDR1 MDHEN, CDR2 SYDVKM. The CDR3 is made up of 14 amino acids. Trimming removed 3 bases at V and 6 bases at J, with 15 bases between. CDR3: CASSLVGARREQYF. CDR3 bases: TGTGCCAGCAGTTTGGTAGGGGCCCGTCGCGAGCAGTACTTC.

The chain recombines TRBV11-2 with TRBJ1-3, with unresolved D. V lost 4 bases and J lost 2, with 18 bases in between. CDR3 length: 17 residues. CDR1 and CDR2 (germline): SGHAT, FQNNGV. The CDR3 protein is CASSSIRGRAPGNTIYF. The CDR3 DNA follows: TGTGCCAGCAGCTCGATTCGGGGTAGGGCACCTGGAAACACCATATATTTT.

This clone showed up just a few times. The gene calls are TRBV30 and TRBJ1-5; D might be TRBD1 (5 bases). This CDR3 contains 15 residues. V was shortened by 2 bases and J by 1 base, with 12 bases between the two germline ends. The V gene's germline CDR1 is GTSNPN and CDR2 SVGIG (reference sequence). CDR3 protein: CAWSTQTVSNQPQHF. CDR3 bases: TGTGCCTGGAGTACCCAGACAGTGAGCAATCAGCCCCAGCATTTT.